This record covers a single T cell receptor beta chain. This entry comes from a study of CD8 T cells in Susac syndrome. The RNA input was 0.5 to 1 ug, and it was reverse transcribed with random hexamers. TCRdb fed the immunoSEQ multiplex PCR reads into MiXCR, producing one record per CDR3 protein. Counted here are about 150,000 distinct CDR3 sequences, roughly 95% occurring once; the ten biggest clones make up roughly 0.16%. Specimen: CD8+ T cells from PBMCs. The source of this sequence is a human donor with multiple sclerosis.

Written as DNA, the CDR3 is TGTGCCAGCAGCCAAGACATCACGGAGGGTTGGGATGGCTACACCTTC. Amino acid sequence: CASSQDITEGWDGYTF. J is TRBJ1-2 and V is TRBV3-1; D ambiguous. This CDR3 is built from 16 residues. Trimming left V 0 bases short and J 6 bases short, with 17 bases between. Germline V gene lookup returns CDR1 LGHDT and CDR2 YNNKEL (reference sequence).